The clone carrying this T cell receptor beta chain was detected only a few times. What it binds is not known. This record comes from a study of T cell repertoires in cytomegalovirus infection. Study overall: Public TCR beta signatures indicated both CMV infection and matching HLA type. Overall study findings and caveats: In two of eight donors, the top clonotype was HLA-C-restricted CMV-specific. The study identified carriers of CMV plus the relevant HLA from cumulative public TCR beta family frequency.

TCRdb itself ran the reads through MiXCR, one entry per CDR3 protein. This sample yields roughly 500,000 distinct CDR3 sequences, of which roughly a third are seen a single time; 17% belongs to the top ten. The germline CDR1 and CDR2 sequences are SGHAT and FQNNGV. V dropped 4 bases and J dropped 8; count of bases not matched to a gene: 8. The CDR3 is 16 amino acids. The clonotype originates from a human donor in good health (CMV status not recorded). Some clones in this sample may be carry-over from other donors' samples. This chain uses TRBV11-2 with TRBJ2-1; 13 nucleotides line up with TRBD2. Sequenced material: cultured PBMCs, taken from culture after CMV antigen stimulation. The CDR3 reads CASSSWTSGSVYEQFF. The CDR3 bases are TGTGCCAGCAGCTCTTGGACTAGCGGGAGTGTCTATGAGCAGTTCTTC.